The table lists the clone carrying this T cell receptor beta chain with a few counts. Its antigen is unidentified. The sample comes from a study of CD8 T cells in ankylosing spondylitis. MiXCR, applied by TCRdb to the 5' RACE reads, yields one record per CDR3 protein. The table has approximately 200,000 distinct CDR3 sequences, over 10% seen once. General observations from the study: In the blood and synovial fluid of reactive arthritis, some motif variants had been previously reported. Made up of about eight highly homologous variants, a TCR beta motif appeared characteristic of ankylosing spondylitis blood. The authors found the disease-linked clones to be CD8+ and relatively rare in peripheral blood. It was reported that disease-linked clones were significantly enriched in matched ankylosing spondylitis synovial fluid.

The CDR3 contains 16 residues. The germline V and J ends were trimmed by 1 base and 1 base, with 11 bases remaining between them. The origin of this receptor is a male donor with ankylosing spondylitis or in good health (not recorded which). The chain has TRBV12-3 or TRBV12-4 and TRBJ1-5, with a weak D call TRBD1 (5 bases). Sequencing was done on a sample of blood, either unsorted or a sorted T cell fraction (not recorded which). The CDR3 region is CASSLDDRESNQPQHF. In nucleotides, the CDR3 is TGTGCCAGCAGTTTAGACGACAGAGAGAGCAATCAGCCCCAGCATTTT.